The 30 T cell receptor beta chains in this list originate from one sample, sequenced in a study of early T cells in non-severe SARS-CoV-2 infection. Via MiXCR, TCRdb re-called the 5' RACE reads, giving one row per CDR3 protein. In the table there are around 67,000 distinct CDR3 sequences, approximately 10% of which are singletons. Sequencing was done on a sample of whole blood. The receptors were sampled from an adult who was a healthcare worker with PCR-confirmed SARS-CoV-2 infection or an uninfected control (not recorded which).

This clonotype was counted at least ten times. The chain is built from TRBV14 and TRBJ2-5; weak D call: TRBD2 (5 bases). The ends were cut back, 2 bases at V and 5 bases at J, with 12 bases in the middle. Germline CDR1 is SGHDN and CDR2 is FVKESK. CDR3 length equals 14 residues. CDR3 loop: CASSQSPRRETQYF. The CDR3 DNA sequence: TGTGCCAGCAGCCAATCCCCCCGGAGGGAGACCCAGTACTTC.

A note on this clonotype: One end of the junction does not line up with germline, which may come from a read error. The rearrangement joins TRBV6-5 to TRBJ2-2, with 8 nucleotides matching TRBD2. The CDR3 consists of 16 residues. In germline, CDR1 is MNHEY, CDR2 SVGAGI. The DNA for the CDR3 is TGTGCCAGCAGAATAACGGGAGGGGTGAACACCAGGGAGCTGTTTTTT. Its protein product is CASRITGGVNTRELFF.

The chain has TRBV5-4 and TRBJ2-7; TRBD2 matches 8 bases. The CDR3 is 14 residues long. V shed 3 bases and J 3 bases; nucleotides not matched to a gene: 5. From germline, CDR1 is SGHNT and CDR2 YYREEE (reference sequence). CDR3 loop: CASSWDSGDYEQYF. CDR3 nucleotide sequence: TGTGCCAGCAGCTGGGATAGCGGGGACTACGAGCAGTACTTC.

This clonotype has at least ten counts. The chain employs TRBV7-9 and TRBJ2-1; D gene unclear. CDR1 SEHNR and CDR2 FQNEAQ come from the germline V gene (reference sequence). CDR3 length: 11 amino acids. With 3 bases removed from V and 8 bases from J, the gap between germline ends came to 5 bases. Here the CDR3 reads CASSFLYEQFF. The CDR3 DNA sequence: TGTGCCAGCAGCTTCCTATATGAGCAGTTCTTC. Together with reference TRBV7-9 and TRBJ2-1, the CDR3 gives the full variable domain: DTGVSQNPRHKITKRGQNVTFRCDPISEHNRLYWYRQTLGQGPEFLTYFQNEAQLEKSRLLSDRFSAERPKGSFSTLEIQRTEQGDSAMYLCASSFLYEQFFGPGTRLTVL.

This clonotype occurred many times. The rearrangement joins TRBV9 to TRBJ2-5, with a tentative D call TRBD1 (5 bases). Germline CDR1 and CDR2: SGDLS and YYNGEE. The V end was cut by 4 bases, the J end by 2 bases, with 12 bases between. The CDR3 runs 14 residues. CDR3 loop: CASSSWGLQETQYF. In nucleotides, the CDR3 is TGTGCCAGCAGCTCTTGGGGCTTGCAAGAGACCCAGTACTTC. Complete variable domain (other parts from reference TRBV9 and TRBJ2-5): DSGVTQTPKHLITATGQRVTLRCSPRSGDLSVYWYQQSLDQGLQFLIQYYNGEERAKGNILERFSAQQFPDLHSELNLSSLELGDSALYFCASSSWGLQETQYFGPGTRLLVL.

This clonotype was recorded at least ten times. The chain recombines TRBV2 with TRBJ2-3, with unresolved D. This CDR3 is 11 amino acids long. In germline, CDR1 is SNHLY, CDR2 FYNNEI. V was pared by 5 bases and J by 5 bases, with 5 bases between. The CDR3 DNA sequence: TGTGCCAGCAGTACAGAAGATACGCAGTATTTT. This sequence encodes CASSTEDTQYF.

The rearrangement links TRBV5-1 to TRBJ2-1; the match to TRBD2 covers 7 bases. Gene TRBJ2-7 matches the end of the DNA better, so the J call may be wrong. Germline V gives CDR1 SGHRS, CDR2 YFSETQ. The CDR3 consists of 13 residues. The CDR3 DNA reads as TGCGCCAGCGCACTTCTAGCGGTAAATGAGCAGTACTTC. It encodes CASALLAVNEQYF.

This clonotype has more than one count but fewer than ten. The chain joins TRBV9 to TRBJ2-1, with 7 bases that match TRBD2. The ends lost 0 bases at V and 5 bases at J; junction bases unmatched: 5. In germline, CDR1 is SGDLS, CDR2 YYNGEE. CDR3 size: 15 residues. The CDR3 DNA follows: TGTGCCAGCAGCGTAGAAGGGAGGGGCGACAATGAGCAGTTCTTC. As protein: CASSVEGRGDNEQFF.

This clonotype was picked up a small number of times. The rearrangement uses TRBV7-2 and TRBJ2-7; 8 nucleotides line up with TRBD2. With 3 bases clipped from V and 3 bases from J, the junction kept 10 bases outside the gene matches. The V gene's germline CDR1 is SGHTA and CDR2 FQGNSA. The CDR3 has 16 residues. CDR3 region: CASSFFLTGLDYEQYF. In DNA form, the CDR3 reads TGTGCCAGCAGCTTCTTCCTAACGGGACTAGACTACGAGCAGTACTTC.

In this sample, this clonotype turned up a few times. The CDR3 DNA sequence: TGTGCCAGCAGCCAGGGTAAGGGACCCTACGAGCAGTACTTC. Amino acid sequence: CASSQGKGPYEQYF. The chain combines TRBV3-1 with TRBJ2-7; D possibly uses TRBD1 or TRBD2 (5 bases each). Trimming removed 3 bases at V and 2 bases at J, with 11 bases between. The CDR3 loop spans 14 amino acids. CDR1 and CDR2 from the germline V gene are LGHDT and YNNKEL (reference sequence).

J is TRBJ2-1 and V is TRBV5-1; D is possibly TRBD1 or TRBD2 (5 bases each). The V end lost 5 bases, the J end lost 5 bases, and 11 bases lay between the germline ends. CDR1 and CDR2 (germline): SGHRS, YFSETQ. There are 13 residues in the CDR3. CDR3 in amino acids: CASRGTVDNEQFF. For the CDR3, the DNA is TGCGCCAGCAGAGGGACGGTGGACAATGAGCAGTTCTTC.

This clonotype has at least ten counts. The V call is TRBV4-1, the J call TRBJ2-7; D unresolved. CDR1 and CDR2 from the germline V gene are MGHRA and YSYEKL. Deletions cut 3 bases from V and 4 bases from J, with 10 bases between. The CDR3 is 13 amino acids. The CDR3 DNA follows: TGCGCCAGCAGCCATAACCCCGAGTACGAGCAGTACTTC. Translation: CASSHNPEYEQYF.

This clonotype was seen at least ten times. The genes are TRBV30 and TRBJ1-2, with D tentatively TRBD1 (5 bases). Trimming took 0 bases from V and 3 from J, leaving 14 bases between them. This CDR3 region has 15 residues. The germline CDR1 and CDR2 sequences are GTSNPN and SVGIG (reference sequence). The CDR3 sequence is CAWSVWQGAYYGYTF. CDR3 bases: TGTGCCTGGAGTGTATGGCAGGGCGCGTACTATGGCTACACCTTC.

The rearrangement joins TRBV6-4 to TRBJ1-3; the D gene is possibly TRBD1 (5 bases). Trimming left V 7 bases short and J 3 bases short, with 13 bases between. This CDR3 has 14 residues. Germline CDR1 MRHNA, CDR2 SNTAGT. CDR3 sequence reads: CASIPDRDGNTIYF. The CDR3, as DNA: TGTGCCAGCATTCCCGACAGAGATGGAAACACCATATATTTT.

This clonotype was seen repeatedly, ten times or more. The gene calls are TRBV5-1 and TRBJ2-5, with D perhaps given as TRBD1 or TRBD2 (6 bases each). Germline V gives CDR1 SGHRS, CDR2 YFSETQ. The V end was cut by 5 bases, the J end by 5 bases, with 10 bases between. The CDR3 runs 12 residues. CDR3 loop: CASRGGSETQYF. For the CDR3, the DNA is TGCGCCAGCAGAGGGGGGTCGGAGACCCAGTACTTC.

The genes are TRBV5-1 and TRBJ2-1; 10 nucleotides align to TRBD1. CDR1 and CDR2 (germline): SGHRS, YFSETQ. The CDR3 spans 16 residues. With V trimmed by 4 bases and J by 3 bases, 7 bases remained unmatched. The CDR3 loop reads CASSETGGAGYNEQFF. CDR3 bases: TGCGCCAGCAGCGAGACAGGGGGCGCAGGCTACAATGAGCAGTTCTTC. Full variable domain (rest looked up from reference TRBV5-1 and TRBJ2-1): KAGVTQTPRYLIKTRGQQVTLSCSPISGHRSVSWYQQTPGQGLQFLFEYFSETQRNKGNFPGRFSGRQFSNSRSEMNVSTLELGDSALYLCASSETGGAGYNEQFFGPGTRLTVL.

In its sample, this clonotype was seen many times. The gene calls are TRBV11-1 and TRBJ1-1; unclear D gene. Germline V gene data show CDR1 as SGHAT and CDR2 as FQDESV (reference sequence). Trimming left V 4 bases short and J 5 bases short, with 14 bases between. This CDR3 region has 14 residues. DNA for the CDR3: TGTGCCAGCAGCTATGGAGCCCCGGGGACTGAAGCTTTCTTT. Encoded protein: CASSYGAPGTEAFF.

This clonotype was picked up a small number of times. The chain is built from TRBV23-1 and TRBJ2-3, with a weak D call TRBD1 (6 bases). TRBV23-1 is designated an ORF whose function remains uncertain. The CDR3 contains 17 residues. V was pared by 4 bases and J by 1 base, with 18 bases between. The CDR3 spells CASSPPGDTRRTDTQYF. CDR3 nucleotides: TGCGCCAGCAGTCCCCCTGGGGACACCCGCCGCACAGATACGCAGTATTTT.

This clonotype was seen repeatedly, ten times or more. The rearrangement joins TRBV6-6 to TRBJ1-1; possible D gene TRBD1, 6 bases. This CDR3 is 14 amino acids long. V was trimmed by 5 bases and J by 1 base, leaving 11 bases between them. The germline V gene has CDR1 MNHNY and CDR2 SVGAGI (reference sequence). CDR3 in DNA: TGTGCCAGCAGTCACAGGGTCGGGAACACTGAAGCTTTCTTT. It codes for CASSHRVGNTEAFF.

V usage is TRBV29-1 and J usage is TRBJ1-1, with 8 bases fitting TRBD1. The trim removed 7 bases at V and 12 bases at J, leaving 10 bases unmatched. This CDR3 region has 11 residues. Germline V lookup: CDR1 SQVTM, CDR2 ANQGSEA. CDR3 loop: CSGGQGERTFF. DNA for the CDR3: TGCAGCGGCGGACAGGGCGAACGAACTTTCTTT.

This clonotype showed up just a few times. The genes are TRBV18 and TRBJ2-3, with a tentative D call TRBD1 (6 bases). The CDR3 runs to 14 residues. Trimming stripped 3 bases from V and 0 bases from J, with 7 bases between. Germline V gene lookup returns CDR1 KGHSH and CDR2 LQKENI. The CDR3 region has the DNA TGTGCCAGCTCACCGACAGGAAGCACAGATACGCAGTATTTT. This translates into CASSPTGSTDTQYF. The full variable domain, its missing parts supplied by reference TRBV18 and TRBJ2-3, is NAGVMQNPRHLVRRRGQEARLRCSPMKGHSHVYWYRQLPEEGLKFMVYLQKENIIDESGMPKERFSAEFPKEGPSILRIQQVVRGDSAAYFCASSPTGSTDTQYFGPGTRLTVL.

This clonotype has ten or more counts. V is TRBV20-1 and J is TRBJ1-5; D perhaps matches TRBD1 (6 bases). The CDR3 is made up of 15 amino acids. The V end lost 2 bases, the J end lost 6 bases, and 17 bases lay between the germline ends. Germline V gives CDR1 DFQATT, CDR2 SNEGSKA (reference sequence). The DNA for the CDR3 is TGCAGTGCTAGATCGGGACATTCAGAGGGTCAGCCCCAGCATTTT. It yields the protein CSARSGHSEGQPQHF.

At least ten counts were recorded for this clonotype. CDR3 residues: CASLLGGTDTQYF. DNA for the CDR3: TGTGCCAGTCTGTTGGGGGGCACAGATACGCAGTATTTT. The chain is built from TRBV6-6 and TRBJ2-3, with D perhaps assigned TRBD1 or TRBD2 (5 bases each). The CDR3 runs 13 residues. Germline loops: CDR1 MNHNY, CDR2 SVGAGI (reference sequence). The V gene lost 9 bases and the J gene lost 1 base, with 11 bases spanning the gap.

This clonotype was recorded at least ten times. The chain has TRBV11-2 and TRBJ2-7, with TRBD1 matching 11 bases. Germline CDR1 and CDR2: SGHAT and FQNNGV. Germline trimming cut 4 bases from V and 5 bases from J; bases unmatched to any gene: 4. The CDR3 is 14 amino acids. The CDR3 reads CASSSDRGLHEQYF. For the CDR3, the DNA is TGTGCCAGCAGCTCGGACAGGGGGCTCCACGAGCAGTACTTC. Filled out from reference TRBV11-2 and TRBJ2-7, the complete variable domain reads EAGVAQSPRYKIIEKRQSVAFWCNPISGHATLYWYQQILGQGPKLLIQFQNNGVVDDSQLPKDRFSAERLKGVDSTLKIQPAKLEDSAVYLCASSSDRGLHEQYFGPGTRLTVT.

This clonotype was found many times. V is TRBV6-2 or TRBV6-3 and J is TRBJ2-7; 9 bases fit TRBD1. V was pared by 7 bases and J by 6 bases, with 13 bases of the junction left unmatched. Germline V lookup: CDR1 MNHEY, CDR2 SVGEGT. The CDR3 sequence is 15 residues long. CDR3 sequence reads: CASNYPGQGRIEQYF. CDR3 nucleotides: TGTGCCAGCAACTACCCGGGACAGGGAAGAATCGAGCAGTACTTC.

This clonotype was recorded at least ten times. This rearrangement joins TRBV10-2 to TRBJ2-5; D remains unclear. Between the trimmed V and J ends, which lost 3 bases and 4 bases, there was a span of 12 bases. Germline lookup yields CDR1 WSHSY and CDR2 SAAADI. This CDR3 has 14 residues. This chain's CDR3 is CASSDTVAVETQYF. The CDR3 region has the DNA TGCGCCAGCAGTGATACCGTGGCGGTAGAGACCCAGTACTTC.

This clonotype was seen at least ten times. The V and J genes are TRBV7-2 and TRBJ1-2; weak D call: TRBD1 (6 bases). Trimming stripped 5 bases from V and 6 bases from J, with 16 bases between. CDR3 size: 14 residues. CDR1 is SGHTA and CDR2 is FQGNSA in the germline V gene. For the CDR3, the DNA is TGTGCCAGCAGCCCGCGTGGACAGATAAATGGCTACACCTTC. Encoded protein: CASSPRGQINGYTF.

Ten or more counts support this clonotype. V and J are TRBV9 and TRBJ2-5, with TRBD1 as a possible D gene (6 bases). This CDR3 comprises 15 residues. Trimming cost V 2 bases and J 1 base, with 12 bases left between them. CDR1 is SGDLS, CDR2 YYNGEE, per germline. Here the CDR3 reads CASSVTTGSQETQYF. CDR3 nucleotide sequence: TGTGCCAGCAGCGTCACCACAGGGTCCCAAGAGACCCAGTACTTC.

This clonotype came up many times. This sequence joins TRBV4-2 and TRBJ2-1; 12 bases are a match to TRBD2. Germline lookup yields CDR1 LGHNA and CDR2 YNFKEQ. The CDR3 covers 15 residues. J was trimmed by 8 bases and V by 0 bases; bases with no gene match: 2. CDR3 sequence: CASSQDPSGRDEQFF. The CDR3 region has the DNA TGTGCCAGCAGCCAAGATCCTAGCGGGAGGGATGAGCAGTTCTTC.

This clonotype has a count of ten or more. The chain employs TRBV6-1 and TRBJ2-2; D call uncertain. Germline V gives CDR1 MNHNS, CDR2 SASEGT. The CDR3 length is 13 residues. V lost 4 bases and J lost 3, with 6 bases in between. Written as DNA, the CDR3 is TGTGCCAGCAGTGTCTCCTACACCGGGGAGCTGTTTTTT. Its protein is CASSVSYTGELFF.